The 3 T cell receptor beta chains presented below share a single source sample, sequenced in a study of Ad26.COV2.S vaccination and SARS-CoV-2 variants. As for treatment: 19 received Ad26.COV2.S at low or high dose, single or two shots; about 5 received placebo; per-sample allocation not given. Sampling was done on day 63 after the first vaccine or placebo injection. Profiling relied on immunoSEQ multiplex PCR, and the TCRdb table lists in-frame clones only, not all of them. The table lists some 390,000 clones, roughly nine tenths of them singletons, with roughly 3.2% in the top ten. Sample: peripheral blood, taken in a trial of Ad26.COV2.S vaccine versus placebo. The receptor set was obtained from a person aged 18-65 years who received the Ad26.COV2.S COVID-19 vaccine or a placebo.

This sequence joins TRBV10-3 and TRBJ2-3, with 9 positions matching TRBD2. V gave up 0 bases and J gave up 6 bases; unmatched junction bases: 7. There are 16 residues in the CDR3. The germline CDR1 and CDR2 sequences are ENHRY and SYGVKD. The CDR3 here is CAISESSAGGRDTQYF. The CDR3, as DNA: TGTGCCATCAGTGAGTCTTCAGCGGGGGGCCGGGATACGCAGTATTTT.

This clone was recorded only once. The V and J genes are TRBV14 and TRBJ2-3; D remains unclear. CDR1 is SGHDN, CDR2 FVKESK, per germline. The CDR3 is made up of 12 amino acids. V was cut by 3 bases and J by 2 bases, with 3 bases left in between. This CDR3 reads CASSHNTDTQYF. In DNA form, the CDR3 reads TGTGCCAGCAGCCACAACACAGATACGCAGTATTTT.

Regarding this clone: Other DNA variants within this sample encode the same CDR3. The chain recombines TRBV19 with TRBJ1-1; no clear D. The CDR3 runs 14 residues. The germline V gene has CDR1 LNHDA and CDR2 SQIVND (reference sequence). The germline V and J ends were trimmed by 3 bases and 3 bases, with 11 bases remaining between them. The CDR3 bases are TGTGCCAGTAGTATCGAGGGAGGGTACACTGAAGCTTTCTTT. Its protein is CASSIEGGYTEAFF.